This T cell receptor beta chain was identified in a study of blood T cells in healthy people across ages. Study-wide background: Template switching picked up about one barcoded beta molecule for each two T cells. Study-wide results and limits: A strong correlation between TCR beta diversity and naive T cell percentage was seen. Significant beta diversity loss was already apparent by age approximately 40, declining roughly linearly. Both higher diversity and more naive CD4+ cells marked long-lived donors when set against aged donors.

This clonotype has just a few counts. Its antigen is not known. This CDR3 contains 13 residues. Trimming cost V 6 bases and J 8 bases, with 16 bases left between them. Germline loops: CDR1 MNHNY, CDR2 SVGAGI (reference sequence). The use of a sample-barcoded 5' primer and a J-beta primer mix characterized a second PCR of 7 to 11 cycles. TCRdb redid the calling of the 5' RACE reads with MiXCR, one entry per CDR3 protein. The sample shows 700,000 to 1,000,000 distinct CDR3 sequences, around 45% of them seen only once. The source of this sequence is a man aged 60-69 years in good health. The chain uses TRBV6-6 and TRBJ1-2; a weak D match, TRBD1 (6 bases). Sequenced: blood. Here the CDR3 reads CASRSTGNEGYTF. CDR3 coding DNA: TGTGCCAGCAGGTCCACAGGGAACGAGGGCTACACCTTC.